The sample holds a few counts of the clone carrying this T cell receptor beta chain. The data were obtained in a study of blood T cells in healthy people across ages. Study at large: Template switching captured about one barcoded beta molecule per two T cells.

Sample-barcoded 5' priming and a J-beta primer mix drove a second PCR of 7 to 11 cycles. Template switching added a 12-random-nucleotide identifier to every cDNA molecule. TCRdb itself ran the 5' RACE reads through MiXCR, one entry per CDR3 protein. This table has 1 million or so distinct CDR3 sequences, roughly a quarter appearing once. Germline lookup yields CDR1 SGHAT and CDR2 FQNNGV. V dropped 2 bases and J dropped 5 bases, with 18 bases sitting between them. The CDR3 runs to 16 residues. Aged roughly 6 to 90, donors were systemically healthy Caucasians from Russia. These records were also assigned to another study, of T cells of mothers and their children.

The chain carries TRBV11-2 and TRBJ2-5, with D perhaps matching TRBD2 (6 bases). This TCR was sampled from a girl aged 2 to 9 in good health. Material: blood. The CDR3: CASSLNADYLGETQYF. CDR3 sequence (DNA): TGTGCCAGCAGCTTAAATGCGGACTACCTGGGGGAGACCCAGTACTTC.